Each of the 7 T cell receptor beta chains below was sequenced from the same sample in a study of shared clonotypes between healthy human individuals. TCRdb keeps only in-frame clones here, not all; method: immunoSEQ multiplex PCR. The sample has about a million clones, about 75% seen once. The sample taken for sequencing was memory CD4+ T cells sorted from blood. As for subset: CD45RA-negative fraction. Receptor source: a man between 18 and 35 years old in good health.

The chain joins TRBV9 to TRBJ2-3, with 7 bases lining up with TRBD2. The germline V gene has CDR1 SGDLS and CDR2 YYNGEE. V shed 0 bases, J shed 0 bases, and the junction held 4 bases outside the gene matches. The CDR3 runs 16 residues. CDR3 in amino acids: CASSVDPGGSTDTQYF. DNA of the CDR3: TGTGCCAGCAGCGTAGATCCCGGGGGGAGCACAGATACGCAGTATTTT.

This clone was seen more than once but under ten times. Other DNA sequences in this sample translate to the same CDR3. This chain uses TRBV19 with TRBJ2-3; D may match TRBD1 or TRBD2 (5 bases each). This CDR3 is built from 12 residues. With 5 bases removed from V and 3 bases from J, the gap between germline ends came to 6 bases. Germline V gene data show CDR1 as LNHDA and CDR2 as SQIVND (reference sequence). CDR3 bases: TGTGCCAGTAGTTGGGGGACAGATACGCAGTATTTT. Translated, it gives CASSWGTDTQYF.

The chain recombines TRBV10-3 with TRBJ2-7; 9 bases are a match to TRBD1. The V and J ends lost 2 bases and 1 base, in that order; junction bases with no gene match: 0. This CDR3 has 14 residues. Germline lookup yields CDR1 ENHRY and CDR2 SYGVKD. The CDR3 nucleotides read TGTGCCATCAGTGAGGGACAGGGGTCCTACGAGCAGTACTTC. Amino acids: CAISEGQGSYEQYF.

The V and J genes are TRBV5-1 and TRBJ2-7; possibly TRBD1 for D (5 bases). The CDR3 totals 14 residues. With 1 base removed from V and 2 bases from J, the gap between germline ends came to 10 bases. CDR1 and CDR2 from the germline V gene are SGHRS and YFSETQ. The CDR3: CASSLFTGTYEQYF. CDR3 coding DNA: TGCGCCAGCAGCTTGTTCACAGGTACCTACGAGCAGTACTTC.

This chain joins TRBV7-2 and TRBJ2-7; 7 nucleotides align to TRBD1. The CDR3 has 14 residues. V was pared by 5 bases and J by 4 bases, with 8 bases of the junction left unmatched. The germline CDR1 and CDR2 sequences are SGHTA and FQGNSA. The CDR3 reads CASSKPGTAYEQYF. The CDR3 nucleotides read TGTGCCAGCAGCAAACCCGGGACAGCATACGAGCAGTACTTC.

Here the CDR3 DNA reads TGTGCCAGCAGTCTCGTTGGAGGGAATCAGCCCCAGCATTTT. The encoded protein is CASSLVGGNQPQHF. The V and J genes are TRBV27 and TRBJ1-5, with D uncertain. V lost 5 bases, J lost 4 bases, and 12 bases lay in between. Germline lookup yields CDR1 MNHEY and CDR2 SMNVEV (reference sequence). This CDR3 has 14 amino acids.

The CDR3 spells CASSYSMDTDTQYF. CDR3 in DNA: TGTGCCAGCAGTTACTCGATGGACACAGATACGCAGTATTTT. The rearrangement joins TRBV6-5 to TRBJ2-3; D uncertain. Germline loops: CDR1 MNHEY, CDR2 SVGAGI. This CDR3 has 14 amino acids. The V end lost 0 bases, the J end lost 2 bases, and 6 bases lay between the germline ends.